The source of this TCR beta chain is a study of tumor-infiltrating lymphocytes in primary liver carcinoma. Germline DNA was extracted alongside blood RNA, which was obtained from unsorted whole blood. At sampling, these chronic HBV carriers had received no treatment. The researchers produced TCR beta cDNA from roughly 500 ng total RNA with a constant-region primer. Slightly modified ARM-PCR served as the procedure for the TCR beta libraries. These libraries came from three rounds of nested multiplex PCR. TCRdb reanalysed the multiplex PCR reads using MiXCR and keeps one entry per CDR3 protein. This sample has about 300,000 distinct CDR3 sequences, with 65% found just once. Sequenced material: peripheral blood. The clonotype comes from a man aged 35 to 55 with primary liver carcinoma and hepatitis B virus infection.

Here the CDR3 reads CASSPPGQAYGYTF. The CDR3 nucleotides are TGTGCCAGCAGCCCACCCGGACAGGCCTATGGCTACACCTTC. The chain has TRBV5-6 and TRBJ1-2; 7 bases match TRBD1. Trimming cost V 4 bases and J 4 bases; bases outside gene matches: 7. The CDR3 runs to 14 residues. CDR1 and CDR2 from the germline V gene are SGHDT and YYEEEE.